A selection of T cell receptor beta chains follows, all from one sample in a study of shared clonotypes between healthy human individuals. Libraries were prepared by immunoSEQ multiplex PCR; TCRdb keeps only in-frame clonotypes and omits some of them. The repertoire holds 600,000 to 750,000 clones, about two thirds seen once, with roughly 1.8% in the top ten. Sequencing was done on a sample of memory CD4+ T cells sorted from blood. Receptor source: a woman aged 30 to 39 in good health. Both conserved end residues are part of each CDR3. Size values are once, few and many counts, or a class for expanded clones, and some rows have none.

v_call: TRBV28; clone_size: NA; cdr3_aa: CASSSGRPRGEAFF
v_call: TRBV30; clone_size: few; cdr3_aa: CAWSVRGSSYNEQFF
v_call: TRBV29-1; clone_size: NA; cdr3_aa: CSVERPSNGYTF
v_call: TRBV2; clone_size: NA; cdr3_aa: CASSGQSSNQPQHF
v_call: TRBV18; clone_size: NA; cdr3_aa: CASSLASGGETQYF
v_call: TRBV25-1; clone_size: NA; cdr3_aa: CASTMTGEGEKLFF
v_call: TRBV29-1; clone_size: NA; cdr3_aa: CSVEVRQGIYGYTF
v_call: TRBV6-5; clone_size: NA; cdr3_aa: CASSYSRKNTEAFF
v_call: TRBV2; clone_size: NA; cdr3_aa: CASRGSPEGEKLFF
v_call: TRBV13; clone_size: NA; cdr3_aa: CASSARVPSSYNEQFF
v_call: TRBV7-9; clone_size: NA; cdr3_aa: CASSSRQDNPEQFF
v_call: TRBV21-1; clone_size: NA; cdr3_aa: CASSTQQGSYEQYF
v_call: TRBV5-1; clone_size: NA; cdr3_aa: CASSLYSGSGETQYF
v_call: TRBV2; clone_size: NA; cdr3_aa: CASSLKVTGYEQYF
v_call: TRBV4-1; clone_size: few; cdr3_aa: CASSQEGGTGANEQFF
v_call: TRBV19; clone_size: NA; cdr3_aa: CASSIEKTVPEQYF
v_call: TRBV19; clone_size: NA; cdr3_aa: CAGETQYF
v_call: TRBV2; clone_size: NA; cdr3_aa: CASSDYQETQYF
v_call: TRBV28; clone_size: NA; cdr3_aa: CASSYQGNYGYTF
v_call: TRBV27; clone_size: NA; cdr3_aa: CASKIQGARNEQFF
v_call: TRBV27; clone_size: NA; cdr3_aa: CASSPGTLFGQYF
v_call: TRBV28; clone_size: NA; cdr3_aa: CASSPRTQGISGYTF
v_call: TRBV6-1; clone_size: NA; cdr3_aa: CASSPAGVLTDTQYF
v_call: TRBV6-1; clone_size: NA; cdr3_aa: CASTTTSGSPGELFF
v_call: TRBV6-5; clone_size: NA; cdr3_aa: CASSSNPRGGNTIYF
v_call: TRBV28; clone_size: NA; cdr3_aa: CASSYGQGKTQYF
v_call: TRBV11-2; clone_size: NA; cdr3_aa: CASTRKRDTYNEQFF
v_call: TRBV28; clone_size: NA; cdr3_aa: CASITSSPYEQYF
v_call: TRBV29-1; clone_size: medium-sized; cdr3_aa: CSVERDFTDTQYF
v_call: TRBV6-6; clone_size: NA; cdr3_aa: CASSYEYSRMEKLFF
v_call: TRBV5-6; clone_size: few; cdr3_aa: CASKTGFSNQPQHF
v_call: TRBV28; clone_size: once; cdr3_aa: CASSFRGRQDYGYTF
v_call: TRBV29-1; clone_size: NA; cdr3_aa: CSVARDRDNEQFF
v_call: TRBV28; clone_size: NA; cdr3_aa: CASLGVLTILNTEAFF
v_call: TRBV7-9; clone_size: NA; cdr3_aa: CASSSGDGPQYF
v_call: TRBV11-2; clone_size: NA; cdr3_aa: CASSPGTSGRRPTNTQYF
v_call: TRBV18; clone_size: NA; cdr3_aa: CASSPSDRGGNQPQHF
v_call: TRBV18; clone_size: NA; cdr3_aa: CASSPLAESNTGELFF
v_call: TRBV28; clone_size: once; cdr3_aa: CASSSSGAGATPVPYF
v_call: TRBV19; clone_size: NA; cdr3_aa: CASSLQGVVGYTF
v_call: TRBV9; clone_size: NA; cdr3_aa: CASSPRAMGSYGYTF
v_call: TRBV18; clone_size: NA; cdr3_aa: CASSPGLAGGPSDTQYF
v_call: TRBV10-3; clone_size: NA; cdr3_aa: CAISEGEIHGYTF
v_call: TRBV30; clone_size: NA; cdr3_aa: CAWSVDGELFF
v_call: TRBV11-1; clone_size: NA; cdr3_aa: CASSRRDTGGYEQYF
v_call: TRBV7-2; clone_size: NA; cdr3_aa: CASSLFPGGTYEQYF
v_call: TRBV5-1; clone_size: NA; cdr3_aa: CASSLTGYYEQYF
v_call: TRBV14; clone_size: NA; cdr3_aa: CASSHLRESSYNEQFF
v_call: TRBV2; clone_size: NA; cdr3_aa: CASSGSSGANVLTF
v_call: TRBV14; clone_size: NA; cdr3_aa: CASSQDLLRGQYF
v_call: TRBV28; clone_size: NA; cdr3_aa: CASSLFQGGYTF
v_call: TRBV6-1; clone_size: few; cdr3_aa: CASSERPASGANVLTF
v_call: TRBV4-2; clone_size: NA; cdr3_aa: CASSQEEGEAYNEQFF
v_call: TRBV6-5; clone_size: few; cdr3_aa: CASSSQTSGNTIYF
v_call: TRBV5-1; clone_size: few; cdr3_aa: CASSQDSLGYNEQFF
v_call: TRBV5-1; clone_size: NA; cdr3_aa: CASSADTSSYNEQFF
v_call: TRBV15; clone_size: NA; cdr3_aa: CATSRGGFGSGANVLTF
v_call: TRBV15; clone_size: NA; cdr3_aa: CATGEDKSSGNTIYF
v_call: TRBV18; clone_size: NA; cdr3_aa: CASSPPGGQAFF
v_call: TRBV5-4; clone_size: NA; cdr3_aa: CASSLPGTSGTLGDTQYF